This TCR beta chain came from a study of shared clonotypes between healthy human individuals (dated by TCRdb to the early 2020s). Study-level background: The cohort comprised two women and a few men aged 18 to 49 years. The study deeply sequenced blood TCR repertoires of about five healthy adults to estimate repertoire size and the extent of clonotype sharing between individuals. Each donor's leukapheresis produced roughly between roughly 0.85 and 9.5 billion PBMCs. Different laboratories and diverse techniques were used to prepare libraries and sequence TCR repertoires, to increase sequencing depth and limit assay-specific biases. For each donor, CD4 naive and CD4 memory were each run on three plates, CD8 naive on two plates, and CD8 memory on one plate.

The donors were healthy, HIV-negative adults with no recently reported acute infections or vaccinations. Only Caucasian adults living in Nashville, Tennessee, USA were represented among the donors. CD4+ T cells were enriched through magnetic negative selection, after which naive cells were positively selected on CD45RA and the remaining negative fraction served as the memory subset. Blood was obtained by leukapheresis, after which PBMCs were separated by Ficoll-Histopaque density gradient centrifugation and cryopreserved in liquid nitrogen vapor phase. Analytical flow cytometry was used to check the purity and quantity of every magnetically sorted T cell population. Genomic DNA was isolated from each sorted fraction and quantified by UV absorbance on a Nanodrop 2000c. Using the deep immunoSEQ assay, multiplex PCR amplified TCR CDR3 regions from genomic DNA. For each cell subset, the extracted genomic DNA was distributed evenly across all wells of several immunoSEQ 96-well plates, and each plate served as one replicate. For sorted subsets, roughly 200 ng of genomic DNA, equivalent to around 29,000 T cell genomes, went into each replicate PCR. Purified libraries were measured with a Qubit 3.0 fluorometer, size-checked on a Bioanalyzer 2100, and measured again with the KAPA Library Quantification kit. Each immunoSEQ 96-well plate was sequenced on its own single-read 150-cycle Illumina NextSeq 550 flow cell. In the authors' own workflow: Because the immunoSEQ output held only junctional sequences and lacked quality scores, the filtering could not match the filtering applied to full-length reads. Sequences were annotated with PyIR, a Python wrapper for IgBLAST v1.9, using IMGT germline references to assign V/J genes and CDR3. Reads with weak V/J assignments (E-value above 1e-6), missing CDR3, stop codons, out-of-frame junctions, or ambiguous translated residues were removed. A V3J clonotype was defined by an identical inferred V gene, J gene, and CDR3 amino acid sequence. To compute the percentage overlap between repertoires, the number of shared unique clonotypes was divided by the size of the smaller repertoire. Richness of each repertoire was evaluated using RTK rarefaction, the Chao1 estimator, and Recon v2.1 estimates of unobserved clonotypes. Generation probabilities for all TCRbeta clonotypes obtained by the gDNA method from a handful of donors were computed using OLGA. The clones in this table, taken by TCRdb from immuneACCESS, are in-frame only. Not every clone is retained; where verified, under half of the shortfall comes from an unresolved V gene, and the cause of the rest is unknown. D and trimming were read from the DNA, whereas the V and J calls and clone size are those reported in that table. Here the sample has roughly 1.5 million clones; approximately 98% occur a single time. Clones ranked in the top ten supply about 0.42% of the sample.

Concerning this clone itself: Its cognate antigen has yet to be identified. No base qualities exist here, and no much larger clone lies one base off it.

The V end loses 4 bases and the J end loses 3 bases, and a stretch of 18 bases separates them. CDR1 is given as SNHLY and CDR2 as FYNNEI, both from the germline V gene. From the cysteine through the phenylalanine, the CDR3 covers 16 amino acids. Here the CDR3 DNA is all that survives: 48 bases in frame from base 1. Overall study results and their limits: Only blood was sampled, and tissue TCR repertoires likely differ from those in blood. Clonotypes shared by all four sorted-subset donors showed higher generation probabilities than non-shared clonotypes. Pairwise subsampling indicated that sequencing depth was expected to affect the degree of clonotype sharing among donors. The genetic and exposure-history diversity represented was limited by the small number of donors. When four donors were compared, the shared fraction of clonotypes was 5% to 6.5% for naive CD4, around 4% for naive CD8, 2% to 2.5% for memory CD4, and roughly 0.43% for memory CD8. Rarefaction of sorted-subset datasets indicated incomplete sequencing despite the large sequencing depth. Naive subsets generally had larger estimated clonotype richness than memory subsets did.

The specimen sequenced was naive CD4+ T cells sorted from blood. Explained via the paper, the cell subset or site label denotes: CD45RA+ positively selected. This receptor was taken from a man between 25 and 39 years old in good health. This chain is built from TRBV2 and TRBJ2-5; D gene: possibly TRBD1, on 6 matching bases. The CDR3 protein sequence reads: CASSGGFGRGEETQYF. The DNA is TGTGCCAGCAGTGGGGGATTCGGCAGGGGCGAAGAGACCCAGTACTTC.